Sequencing of this T cell receptor (beta chain) was carried out in a study of CD8+CD57+ T cells in acquired aplastic anemia. Findings of the study overall: Patients and controls had CD8+ Simpson's diversity values that were not significantly distinct. Comparison of patients with controls identified approximately 28 shared CD8+ CDR3 sequences.

CDR1 ENHRY and CDR2 SYGVKD come from the germline V gene. CDR3 length: 14 residues. The trim removed 6 bases at V and 1 base at J, leaving 2 bases unmatched. All sequencing subjects had displayed CD8+CD57+ cell expansion on flow cytometry. Patients were treatment-naive when blood was sampled. The template for TCR beta VDJ and CDR3 sequence profiling was genomic DNA. One entry per CDR3 protein results from TCRdb running MiXCR on the reads. This repertoire shows fewer than 85,000 distinct CDR3 sequences, about three quarters found once; its top ten account for 70% to 90%. Details on this clonotype: Its specificity is unknown.

The V and J genes are TRBV10-3 and TRBJ2-3; 9 bases align to TRBD2. This receptor was obtained from a human donor with aplastic anemia. The sequencing sample was made of sorted CD4+, CD8+, or CD8+CD57+ T cells (not recorded which) from PBMCs. This CDR3 reads CAISVAGGTDTQYF. For the CDR3, the DNA is TGTGCCATCAGCGTAGCGGGGGGCACAGATACGCAGTATTTT.